These 26 T cell receptor beta chains came from one sample sequenced in a study of shared T cell receptors in the human thymus. TCRdb keeps only in-frame clones here, not all; method: immunoSEQ multiplex PCR. The repertoire consists of roughly 550,000 clones, with approximately 80% occurring once and the leading ten covering less than 0.015%. This sample was shared with a second study, whose subject was human thymus T cells.

Sequenced material: thymocytes. Receptor source: a boy in the first two years of life with a congenital heart defect.

The chain couples TRBV4-1 to TRBJ2-7, with D perhaps TRBD1 (6 bases). The V and J ends lost 1 base and 2 bases respectively, with 12 bases between them. Germline V CDR1 and CDR2: MGHRA, YSYEKL. The CDR3 is made up of 15 amino acids. The CDR3 DNA is TGCGCCAGCAGCCAAGTACCGGGACACCCCTACGAGCAGTACTTC. Residues: CASSQVPGHPYEQYF.

The gene calls are TRBV5-1 and TRBJ2-3, with D hard to call. CDR3 length: 15 residues. V was cut by 3 bases and J by 0 bases, with 11 bases left in between. CDR1 and CDR2 from the germline V gene are SGHRS and YFSETQ. CDR3 DNA: TGCGCCAGCAGCTCGAGGCAGTCTAGCACAGATACGCAGTATTTT. As protein: CASSSRQSSTDTQYF.

V gene TRBV2 combines with J gene TRBJ2-7; D perhaps matches TRBD2 (6 bases). Germline V gives CDR1 SNHLY, CDR2 FYNNEI. The ends were cut back, 6 bases at V and 0 bases at J, with 18 bases in the middle. The CDR3 is made up of 16 amino acids. For the CDR3, the DNA is TGTGCCAGCAGGAGCGACGGAGGGGTTAGCTCCTACGAGCAGTACTTC. Translated: CASRSDGGVSSYEQYF. Filled out from reference TRBV2 and TRBJ2-7, the complete variable domain reads EPEVTQTPSHQVTQMGQEVILRCVPISNHLYFYWYRQILGQKVEFLVSFYNNEISEKSEIFDDQFSVERPDGSNFTLKIRSTKLEDSAMYFCASRSDGGVSSYEQYFGPGTRLTVT.

In DNA, the CDR3 is TGCGCCAGCAGTGATGCGGCGAGCGGGGCCTACGAGCAGTACTTC. Residues: CASSDAASGAYEQYF. The genes are TRBV10-1 and TRBJ2-7; TRBD2 aligns across 7 bases. V lost 3 bases to trimming and J lost 2 bases; unmatched junction nucleotides: 7. The CDR3 runs to 15 residues. Per germline, CDR1 WNHNN and CDR2 SYGVQD (reference sequence).

The chain has TRBV19 and TRBJ1-1; D is possibly TRBD1 (6 bases). V was shortened by 5 bases and J by 8 bases, with 12 bases between the two germline ends. Germline lookup yields CDR1 LNHDA and CDR2 SQIVND (reference sequence). This CDR3 spans 12 amino acids. The CDR3 sequence: CASSGGQSEAFF. CDR3 DNA: TGTGCCAGTAGTGGCGGACAGTCGGAAGCTTTCTTT.

The chain is built from TRBV7-3 and TRBJ1-2, with 7 bases lining up with TRBD1. The ends lost 4 bases at V and 0 bases at J; junction bases unmatched: 2. Germline V gene lookup returns CDR1 SGHTA and CDR2 FQGTGA. The CDR3 length is 14 residues. The CDR3 loop is CASSSRGPNYGYTF. The CDR3 nucleotides are TGTGCCAGCAGCTCGAGGGGGCCTAACTATGGCTACACCTTC. Full variable domain (missing parts from reference TRBV7-3 and TRBJ1-2): GAGVSQTPSNKVTEKGKYVELRCDPISGHTALYWYRQSLGQGPEFLIYFQGTGAADDSGLPNDRFFAVRPEGSVSTLKIQRTERGDSAVYLCASSSRGPNYGYTFGSGTRLTVV.

This clone was seen only once. The gene calls are TRBV5-1 and TRBJ2-1, with D tentatively TRBD2 (5 bases). Germline CDR1 and CDR2: SGHRS and YFSETQ. CDR3 size: 15 residues. Trimming took 4 bases from V and 4 from J, leaving 15 bases between them. The CDR3 protein is CASSPRPKRYNEQFF. The DNA for the CDR3 is TGCGCCAGCAGCCCAAGGCCTAAGCGGTACAATGAGCAGTTCTTC.

V gene TRBV6-1 combines with J gene TRBJ2-7, with unresolved D. V lost 3 bases, J lost 7 bases, and 19 bases lay in between. This CDR3 spans 15 amino acids. Germline loops: CDR1 MNHNS, CDR2 SASEGT. This chain's CDR3 is CASSDSGLAYREQYF. The CDR3 DNA is TGTGCCAGCAGTGATTCTGGGCTTGCATATAGAGAGCAGTACTTC.

In DNA form, the CDR3 reads TGTGCCACCAGCAGAGCCCCACTATTTGAGGAGCAGTTCTTC. This encodes CATSRAPLFEEQFF. The chain carries TRBV15 and TRBJ2-1; no definite D call. CDR1 and CDR2 (germline): LNHNV, YYDKDF (reference sequence). There are 14 residues in the CDR3. V was cut by 1 base and J by 10 bases, with 14 bases left in between. The complete variable domain, with remaining parts taken from reference TRBV15 and TRBJ2-1, reads DAMVIQNPRYQVTQFGKPVTLSCSQTLNHNVMYWYQQKSSQAPKLLFHYYDKDFNNEADTPDNFQSRRPNTSFCFLDIRSPGLGDTAMYLCATSRAPLFEEQFFGPGTRLTVL.

The J gene is TRBJ2-7, the V gene TRBV5-6; no firm D call. V dropped 2 bases and J dropped 3 bases, with 12 bases sitting between them. CDR1 and CDR2 (germline): SGHDT, YYEEEE. This CDR3 region has 14 residues. In DNA, the CDR3 is TGTGCCAGCAGCTTAACCACTTTTCGCTACGAGCAGTACTTC. This sequence encodes CASSLTTFRYEQYF.

As DNA, the CDR3 is TGTGCCAGTAGTATAGAGGGCCCGGGACAGCGTAGGGACGAGACCCAGTACTTC. This encodes CASSIEGPGQRRDETQYF. The chain employs TRBV19 and TRBJ2-5; 7 bases agree with TRBD1. This CDR3 spans 18 amino acids. CDR1 and CDR2 from the germline V gene are LNHDA and SQIVND (reference sequence). Trimming removed 0 bases from V and 5 bases from J; junction bases left unmatched: 15.

This sequence joins TRBV5-1 and TRBJ2-1; 11 nucleotides align to TRBD2. CDR3 size: 16 residues. V lost 4 bases, J lost 1 base, and 4 bases stayed unmatched. In germline, CDR1 is SGHRS, CDR2 YFSETQ. The CDR3 sequence: CASSGPSGGSYNEQFF. In nucleotides, the CDR3 is TGCGCCAGCAGCGGGCCTAGCGGGGGGTCCTACAATGAGCAGTTCTTC. The whole variable domain, filled in from reference TRBV5-1 and TRBJ2-1, reads KAGVTQTPRYLIKTRGQQVTLSCSPISGHRSVSWYQQTPGQGLQFLFEYFSETQRNKGNFPGRFSGRQFSNSRSEMNVSTLELGDSALYLCASSGPSGGSYNEQFFGPGTRLTVL.

This chain links TRBV5-6 with TRBJ2-5, with 7 bases that match TRBD2. V trimming: 4 bases; J trimming: 2 bases; junction bases outside the gene matches: 11. Per germline, CDR1 SGHDT and CDR2 YYEEEE. CDR3 size: 16 residues. CDR3 sequence (DNA): TGTGCCAGCAGCCCGGGGGAGGGGATGGAACAAGAGACCCAGTACTTC. It specifies CASSPGEGMEQETQYF.

The V gene is TRBV10-2, the J gene TRBJ1-5; TRBD1 matches 7 bases. The germline gives CDR1 WSHSY, CDR2 SAAADI. The V gene end was trimmed by 8 bases and the J gene end by 3 bases; junction bases not matched to a gene: 7. This CDR3 contains 14 residues. In DNA, the CDR3 is TGCGCCAGCGGAAACAGGGGAATCAATCAGCCCCAGCATTTT. Translating gives CASGNRGINQPQHF.

This clone was observed a few times. The chain carries TRBV28 and TRBJ1-5; possible D gene TRBD1, 5 bases. V was trimmed by 5 bases and J by 0 bases, leaving 17 bases between them. The germline V gene encodes CDR1 MDHEN and CDR2 SYDVKM. The CDR3 length is 17 residues. CDR3 sequence (DNA): TGTGCCAGCAGTCCGCCCTTGAAAGACAGTAGCAATCAGCCCCAGCATTTT. It translates to CASSPPLKDSSNQPQHF.

This clone was found a few times. The rearrangement uses TRBV6-5 and TRBJ2-5; maybe TRBD1 (7 bases). The CDR3 runs to 15 residues. Trimming pared 6 bases from V and 4 bases from J, leaving 18 bases between. Germline V lookup: CDR1 MNHEY, CDR2 SVGAGI. CDR3 sequence (DNA): TGTGCCAGCAGGACTAGACAGGGTTCGGCAGAGACCCAGTACTTC. Residues: CASRTRQGSAETQYF.

This clone was detected once. This sequence joins TRBV5-1 and TRBJ2-1; D is perhaps TRBD1 (6 bases). The ends were cut back, 4 bases at V and 10 bases at J, with 9 bases in the middle. The germline CDR1 and CDR2 sequences are SGHRS and YFSETQ. The CDR3 contains 11 residues. CDR3 coding DNA: TGCGCCAGCAGCACACAGGGAGAGCAGTTCTTC. The encoded protein is CASSTQGEQFF. Together with reference TRBV5-1 and TRBJ2-1, the CDR3 gives the full variable domain: KAGVTQTPRYLIKTRGQQVTLSCSPISGHRSVSWYQQTPGQGLQFLFEYFSETQRNKGNFPGRFSGRQFSNSRSEMNVSTLELGDSALYLCASSTQGEQFFGPGTRLTVL.

As to this clone: Other DNA sequences of this sample code for an identical CDR3. The V call is TRBV30, the J call TRBJ1-6, with a possible D match to TRBD1 (6 bases). Trimming pared 0 bases from V and 6 bases from J, leaving 18 bases between. Germline loops: CDR1 GTSNPN, CDR2 SVGIG (reference sequence). This CDR3 region has 17 residues. This CDR3 reads CAWSVRGQRSLNSPLHF. The CDR3 nucleotides are TGTGCCTGGAGTGTACGAGGACAGCGCTCTCTTAATTCACCCCTCCACTTT.

This clone was seen more than once but under ten times. The gene calls are TRBV14 and TRBJ2-7, with 16 positions matching TRBD2. V shed 3 bases and J 2 bases; nucleotides not matched to a gene: 7. This CDR3 is 18 amino acids long. From germline, CDR1 is SGHDN and CDR2 FVKESK. CDR3 DNA: TGTGCCAGCAGCCAGGGACTAGCGGGAGGGCCTATCGCCTACGAGCAGTACTTC. It yields the protein CASSQGLAGGPIAYEQYF.

The gene calls are TRBV6-6 and TRBJ1-1; D gene uncertain. Trimming took off 6 bases at V and 5 bases at J, with 16 bases between the two ends. The CDR3 has 14 residues. Germline CDR1 and CDR2: MNHNY and SVGAGI (reference sequence). The CDR3 protein is CASSPSPGGTEAFF. The CDR3 DNA sequence: TGTGCCAGCAGCCCAAGCCCCGGCGGGACTGAAGCTTTCTTT.

The chain combines TRBV28 with TRBJ2-7, with 15 bases fitting TRBD2. J lost 3 bases, V lost 5 bases, and 8 bases had no gene match. CDR1 is MDHEN, CDR2 SYDVKM, per germline. The length of the CDR3 is 17 residues. Here the CDR3 DNA reads TGTGCCAGCAGTAGAGGACTAGCGGGAGGGACTTTCTACGAGCAGTACTTC. Translation gives CASSRGLAGGTFYEQYF.

The chain uses TRBV9 and TRBJ2-3, with 10 bases that match TRBD2. CDR3 size: 15 residues. Germline CDR1 reads SGDLS; CDR2 reads YYNGEE. The ends lost 4 bases at V and 1 base at J; junction bases unmatched: 3. The CDR3 region is CASSYGTSGTDTQYF. The CDR3, as DNA: TGTGCCAGCAGCTACGGGACTAGCGGCACAGATACGCAGTATTTT.

This rearrangement joins TRBV5-6 to TRBJ2-3; 13 positions match TRBD2. Looked up from germline, CDR1 is SGHDT and CDR2 is YYEEEE. This CDR3 has 17 residues. Unmatched junction bases numbered 6, after V lost 3 bases and J lost 2 bases. The DNA of the CDR3 is TGTGCCAGCAGCTCGGCCGGGACTAGCGGGAACACAGATACGCAGTATTTT. The encoded protein is CASSSAGTSGNTDTQYF.

This chain connects TRBV29-1 to TRBJ2-5; tentative D call: TRBD1 (7 bases). Trimming left V 6 bases short and J 11 bases short, with 16 bases between. Germline-derived CDR1 and CDR2 are SQVTM and ANQGSEA. The CDR3 consists of 11 residues. The CDR3 sequence is CSVQGPGEQYF. CDR3 nucleotides: TGCAGCGTACAGGGGCCGGGGGAGCAGTACTTC.

The V call is TRBV28, the J call TRBJ1-2; D ambiguous. The CDR3 has 14 amino acids. Germline CDR1 is MDHEN and CDR2 is SYDVKM. The V end was cut by 8 bases, the J end by 3 bases, with 16 bases between. This CDR3 reads CASLPRGEYYGYTF. The CDR3 nucleotides read TGTGCCAGCCTCCCGCGAGGAGAATACTATGGCTACACCTTC.

The chain links TRBV11-2 to TRBJ2-5; 9 bases agree with TRBD2. Germline CDR1 is SGHAT and CDR2 is FQNNGV. The CDR3 is made up of 15 amino acids. Trimming cost V 7 bases and J 5 bases; bases outside gene matches: 11. The CDR3: CASKPGVAGAETQYF. CDR3 nucleotides: TGTGCCAGCAAACCGGGGGTAGCGGGAGCGGAGACCCAGTACTTC.